This TCR beta chain came from a study of blood T cell repertoires in COVID-19. This CDR3 has 16 residues. Per germline, CDR1 LNHDA and CDR2 SQIVND (reference sequence). Trimming took 3 bases from V and 10 from J; bases not matched to a gene: 16. Original analysis: Estimated nucleated cell counts came from reference gene primer amplification. Only in-frame clones appear in the TCRdb table, and some are missing; sequencing was by immunoSEQ multiplex PCR. That table is the source of V, J and clone size, and D and trimming were worked out from the DNA. Among under 300,000 clones listed, 83% were seen once.

Sample: peripheral blood. The chain joins TRBV19 to TRBJ2-3; 7 bases fit TRBD1. The origin of this receptor is a woman between 50 and 59 years old who had recovered from COVID-19. The CDR3 is CASSIQETGTAGPQYF. The CDR3 coding sequence is TGTGCCAGTAGTATTCAAGAAACCGGGACAGCAGGTCCGCAGTATTTT.